This record covers a single T cell receptor beta chain. Primers included in the PCR were 60 Vbeta and 13 Jbeta primers. The data were produced by immunoSEQ multiplex PCR, yet TCRdb's version contains in-frame clones alone and is incomplete. The sample includes about 130,000 clones, about 76% of them seen just once. These data are taken from a study of cytomegalovirus exposure and HLA in healthy donors. Study at large: Genotyping of some 400 donors showed that roughly 83% belonged to the Caucasian-associated ancestry cluster.

Sequenced sample: PBMCs. The receptor was derived from a woman between 55 and 75 years old in good health and CMV-seropositive.

CDR3 DNA sequence: TGTGCCATCAGTGAGGGTAGCGGGATGGGGACCTACGAGCAGTACTTC. Translating gives CAISEGSGMGTYEQYF. This rearrangement joins TRBV10-3 to TRBJ2-7; 8 bases are shared with TRBD2. CDR1 is ENHRY and CDR2 is SYGVKD in the germline V gene. V gave up 2 bases and J gave up 2 bases; unmatched junction bases: 8. The CDR3 sequence is 16 residues long.